Sequencing of this TCR beta chain was carried out in a study of CD8 T cells in Susac syndrome. Notes on this clonotype: What it binds is not known.

Sequencing targeted TCR beta in T cells from blood (CD8+ and CD4+). Negative magnetic isolation gave CD8+ and CD4+ cells; FACS enriched CD8+ TEMRA. Findings and limits, study-wide: As acknowledged by the study, its TCR sequencing and HLA analysis included a relatively small number of individuals.

The CDR3 extends over 14 amino acids. Trimming at V came to 5 bases and at J to 1 base, leaving 3 bases not matched to a gene. Germline assignment: CDR1 DFQATT and CDR2 SNEGSKA (reference sequence). RNA in amounts of about 0.5 to 1 ug was reverse transcribed with random hexamers. Amplification of TCR beta CDR3 was carried out by immunoSEQ multiplex PCR, which covered 54 Vbeta and 13 Jbeta segments. TCRdb redid the calling of the immunoSEQ multiplex PCR reads with MiXCR, one entry per CDR3 protein. The sample includes about 85,000 distinct CDR3 sequences, roughly 94% of them seen just once. The sequenced sample was CD8+ T cells from PBMCs. This clonotype was obtained from a human donor in good health. The V gene is TRBV20-1, the J gene TRBJ2-2; 8 nucleotides line up with TRBD1. DNA of the CDR3: TGCAGTGCTCCCGACAGGGGGAACACCGGGGAGCTGTTTTTT. This translates into CSAPDRGNTGELFF.